This TCR beta chain was recovered during a study of cytomegalovirus exposure and HLA in healthy donors. General study points: One variant, a missense change in DCLRE1C, was linked in a later analysis to TCR beta V- and J-gene trimming. Most TCR beta V segments were productive about 90% or about 30% of the time in an earlier analysis. Accurate prediction of HLA-A and HLA-B alleles (for most subjects) was reportedly achieved from TCR beta sequences. The authors later found TCR association rates varying by HLA locus, with DRB1 most and HLA-C fewest.

Primers included in the PCR were 60 Vbeta and 13 Jbeta primers. Sequenced by immunoSEQ multiplex PCR; TCRdb stores in-frame clones only, minus some. The sample has more than 100,000 clones; 65% to 90% are singletons. The germline V and J ends were trimmed by 4 bases and 4 bases, with 10 bases remaining between them. The CDR3 covers 13 residues. Germline V CDR1 and CDR2: MNHEY, SMNVEV (reference sequence). Regarding this clone: The antigen is unknown.

The rearrangement links TRBV27 to TRBJ1-2; D may be TRBD1 (6 bases). Sequenced material: PBMCs. The receptor's source is a man aged 25 to 40 in good health and CMV-seronegative. The CDR3 DNA follows: TGTGCCAGCAGTTCACAGGGAGTCTATGGCTACACCTTC. This translates into CASSSQGVYGYTF.